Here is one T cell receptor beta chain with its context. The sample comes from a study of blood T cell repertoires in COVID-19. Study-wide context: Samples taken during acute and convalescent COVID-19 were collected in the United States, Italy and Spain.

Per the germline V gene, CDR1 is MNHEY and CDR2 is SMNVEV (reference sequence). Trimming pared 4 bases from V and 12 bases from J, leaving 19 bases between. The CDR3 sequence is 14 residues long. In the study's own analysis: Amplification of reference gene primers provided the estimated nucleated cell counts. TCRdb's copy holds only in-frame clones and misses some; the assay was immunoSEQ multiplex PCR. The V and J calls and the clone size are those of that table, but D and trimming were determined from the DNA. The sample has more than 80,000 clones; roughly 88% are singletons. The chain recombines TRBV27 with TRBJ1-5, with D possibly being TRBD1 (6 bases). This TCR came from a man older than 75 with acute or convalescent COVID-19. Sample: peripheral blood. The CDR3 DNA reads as TGTGCCAGCAGTTCGCGACTAACGGGACAAGTCCAGCATTTT. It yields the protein CASSSRLTGQVQHF.